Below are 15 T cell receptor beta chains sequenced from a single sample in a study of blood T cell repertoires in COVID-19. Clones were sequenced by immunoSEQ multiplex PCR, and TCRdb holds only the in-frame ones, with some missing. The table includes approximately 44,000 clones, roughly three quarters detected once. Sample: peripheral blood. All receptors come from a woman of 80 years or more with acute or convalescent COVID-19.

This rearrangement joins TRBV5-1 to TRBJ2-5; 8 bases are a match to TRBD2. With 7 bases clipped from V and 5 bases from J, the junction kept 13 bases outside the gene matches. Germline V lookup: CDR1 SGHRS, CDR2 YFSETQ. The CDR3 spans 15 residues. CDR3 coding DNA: TGCGCCAGCTCACGAGCGGGAGAGGCGGGGGAGACCCAGTACTTC. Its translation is CASSRAGEAGETQYF.

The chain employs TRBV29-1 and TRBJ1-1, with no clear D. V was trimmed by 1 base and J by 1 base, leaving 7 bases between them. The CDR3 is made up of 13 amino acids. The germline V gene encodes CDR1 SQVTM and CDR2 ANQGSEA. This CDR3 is CSVEVQTNTEAFF. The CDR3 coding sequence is TGCAGCGTTGAAGTACAAACGAACACTGAAGCTTTCTTT.

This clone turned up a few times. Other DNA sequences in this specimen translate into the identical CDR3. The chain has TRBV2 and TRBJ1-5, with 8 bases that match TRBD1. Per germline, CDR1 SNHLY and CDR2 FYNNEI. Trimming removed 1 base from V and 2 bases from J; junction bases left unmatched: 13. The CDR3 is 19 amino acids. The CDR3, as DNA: TGTGCCAGCAGTGAAGGGGGGAGGACAGGGCCTTTGGGCAATCAGCCCCAGCATTTT. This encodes CASSEGGRTGPLGNQPQHF.

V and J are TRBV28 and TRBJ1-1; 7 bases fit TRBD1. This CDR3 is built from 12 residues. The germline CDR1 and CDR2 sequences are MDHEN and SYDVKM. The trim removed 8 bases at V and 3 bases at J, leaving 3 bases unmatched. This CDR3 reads CASGTGDTEAFF. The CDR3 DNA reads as TGTGCCAGCGGAACAGGGGACACTGAAGCTTTCTTT.

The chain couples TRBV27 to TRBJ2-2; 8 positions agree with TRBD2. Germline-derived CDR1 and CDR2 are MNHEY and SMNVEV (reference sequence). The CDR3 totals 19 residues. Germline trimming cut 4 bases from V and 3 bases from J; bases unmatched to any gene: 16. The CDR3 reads CASSSSGRVITMDTGELFF. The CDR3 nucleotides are TGTGCCAGCAGTTCCAGCGGGAGAGTTATAACCATGGACACCGGGGAGCTGTTTTTT.

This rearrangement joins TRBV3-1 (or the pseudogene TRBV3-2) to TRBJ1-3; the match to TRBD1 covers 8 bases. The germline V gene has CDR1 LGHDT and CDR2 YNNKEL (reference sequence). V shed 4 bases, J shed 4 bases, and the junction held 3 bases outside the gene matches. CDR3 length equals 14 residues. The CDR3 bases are TGTGCCAGCAGCCGCAGGGGGCAGGGAAACACCATATATTTT. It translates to CASSRRGQGNTIYF.

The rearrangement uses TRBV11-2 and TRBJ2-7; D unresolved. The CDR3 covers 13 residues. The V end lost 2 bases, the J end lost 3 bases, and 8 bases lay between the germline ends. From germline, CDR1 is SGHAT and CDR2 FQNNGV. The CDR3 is CASSLTGNYEQYF. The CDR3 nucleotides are TGTGCCAGCAGCTTAACGGGTAACTACGAGCAGTACTTC.

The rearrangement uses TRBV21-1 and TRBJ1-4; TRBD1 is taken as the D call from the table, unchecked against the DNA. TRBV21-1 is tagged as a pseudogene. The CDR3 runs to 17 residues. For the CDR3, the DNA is TGTGCCAGCACCTCAATTTTGAGGACAGGGCAAAAAGAAAAACTGTTTTTT. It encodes CASTSILRTGQKEKLFF.

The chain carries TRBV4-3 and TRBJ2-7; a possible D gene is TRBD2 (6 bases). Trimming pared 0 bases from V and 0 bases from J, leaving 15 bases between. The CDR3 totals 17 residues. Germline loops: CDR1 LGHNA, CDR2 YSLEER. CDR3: CASSQEPSGLYSYEQYF. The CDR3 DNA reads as TGCGCCAGCAGCCAAGAACCTTCGGGACTCTACTCCTACGAGCAGTACTTC.

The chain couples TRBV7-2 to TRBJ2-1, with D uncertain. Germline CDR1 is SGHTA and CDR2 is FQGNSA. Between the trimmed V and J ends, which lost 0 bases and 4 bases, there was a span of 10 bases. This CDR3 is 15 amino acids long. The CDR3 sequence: CASSLAIARYNEQFF. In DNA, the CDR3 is TGTGCCAGCAGCTTAGCGATAGCTCGTTACAATGAGCAGTTCTTC.

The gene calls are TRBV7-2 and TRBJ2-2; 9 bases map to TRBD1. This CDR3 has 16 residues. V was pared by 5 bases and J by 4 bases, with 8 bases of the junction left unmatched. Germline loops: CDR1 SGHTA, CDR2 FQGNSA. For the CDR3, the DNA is TGTGCCAGCAGCCAGATGGGGACAGGGACCACCGGGGAGCTGTTTTTT. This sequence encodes CASSQMGTGTTGELFF. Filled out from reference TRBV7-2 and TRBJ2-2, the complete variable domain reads GAGVSQSPSNKVTEKGKDVELRCDPISGHTALYWYRQSLGQGLEFLIYFQGNSAPDKSGLPSDRFSAERTGGSVSTLTIQRTQQEDSAVYLCASSQMGTGTTGELFFGEGSRLTVL.

In DNA form, the CDR3 reads TGTGCCAGCAGCCCCTTTGAGAGGGGACAGGGTTCTGAAAAACTGTTTTTT. Protein: CASSPFERGQGSEKLFF. This chain links TRBV4-2 with TRBJ1-4, with 9 bases fitting TRBD1. CDR3 length: 17 residues. V lost 4 bases, J lost 7 bases, and 13 bases stayed unmatched. Germline CDR1 reads LGHNA; CDR2 reads YNFKEQ.

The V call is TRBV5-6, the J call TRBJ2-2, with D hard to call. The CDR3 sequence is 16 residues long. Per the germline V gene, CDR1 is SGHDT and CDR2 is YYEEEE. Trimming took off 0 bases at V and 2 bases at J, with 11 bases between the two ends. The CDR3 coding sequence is TGTGCCAGCAGCTTGGGGTCAGCGATAAACACCGGGGAGCTGTTTTTT. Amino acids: CASSLGSAINTGELFF.

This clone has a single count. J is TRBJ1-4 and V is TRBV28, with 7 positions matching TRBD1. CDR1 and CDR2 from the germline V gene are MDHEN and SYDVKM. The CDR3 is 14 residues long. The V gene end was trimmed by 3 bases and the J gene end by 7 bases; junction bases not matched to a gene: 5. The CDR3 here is CASSFQGGGEKLFF. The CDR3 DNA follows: TGTGCCAGCAGTTTTCAGGGGGGAGGTGAAAAACTGTTTTTT.

For the CDR3, the DNA is TGTGCCAGCAGCTTGAACAGGGGAGGTGGCGAGCAGTACTTC. Encoded protein: CASSLNRGGGEQYF. This chain joins TRBV5-6 and TRBJ2-7; tentatively, D is TRBD1 (7 bases). The V end was cut by 1 base, the J end by 6 bases, with 14 bases between. Germline loops: CDR1 SGHDT, CDR2 YYEEEE. The CDR3 has 14 residues.